Listed below are T cell receptor beta chains from one sample, sequenced in a study of Tregs in tolerant kidney transplant recipients. This table comes from immunoSEQ multiplex PCR, and its TCRdb copy is limited to in-frame clones, with some not included. The table lists around 70,000 clones, approximately 92% of them singletons, with roughly 9.8% in the top ten. This sample comprised CD8+ T cells from blood, obtained before the transplant. The receptors were sampled from a human donor who received a combined kidney and bone marrow transplant. The CDR3 runs from the conserved cysteine through the conserved F or W. Each record gives: V gene, J gene, clone size, D gene, CDR3 protein, CDR3 DNA. The D gene is left open where the match is weak. The size field is filled for only some rows; it gives once, few, many or a size class.

V: TRBV4-2; J: TRBJ2-5; size: once; D: TRBD2; CDR3: CASSLERGPGETQYF; DNA: TGTGCCAGCAGCCTCGAGCGGGGGCCGGGGGAGACCCAGTACTTC
V: TRBV27; J: TRBJ2-3; size: -; D: TRBD2; CDR3: CASRPGGGAWDTQYF; DNA: TGTGCCAGCAGGCCGGGCGGGGGGGCGTGGGATACGCAGTATTTT
V: TRBV2; J: TRBJ2-1; size: -; D: -; CDR3: CASSVIPPPDSYNEQFF; DNA: TGTGCCAGCAGTGTCATCCCCCCCCCAGACTCCTACAATGAGCAGTTCTTC
V: TRBV25-1; J: TRBJ1-1; size: -; D: -; CDR3: CASSNGENTEAFF; DNA: TGTGCCAGCAGTAATGGAGAGAACACTGAAGCTTTCTTT
V: TRBV30; J: TRBJ1-1; size: -; D: -; CDR3: CAWSVKEGERKNTEAFF; DNA: TGTGCCTGGAGTGTCAAGGAGGGAGAAAGAAAGAACACTGAAGCTTTCTTT
V: TRBV13; J: TRBJ1-2; size: once; D: -; CDR3: CASSSTGTRTSYGYTF; DNA: TGTGCCAGCAGCTCCACAGGGACAAGAACGAGCTATGGCTACACCTTC
V: TRBV28; J: TRBJ1-5; size: once; D: TRBD1; CDR3: CASSTDRESNQPQHF; DNA: TGTGCCAGCAGCACGGACAGGGAGAGCAATCAGCCCCAGCATTTT
V: TRBV7-3; J: TRBJ2-3; size: -; D: -; CDR3: CASSSGGSTDTQYF; DNA: TGTGCCAGCAGCTCCGGCGGGTCCACAGATACGCAGTATTTT
V: TRBV2; J: TRBJ2-7; size: -; D: -; CDR3: CASSASRTDSYEQYF; DNA: TGTGCCAGCAGTGCCAGTCGGACAGACTCCTACGAGCAGTACTTC
V: TRBV9; J: TRBJ1-2; size: -; D: -; CDR3: CASSVAGRGGYTF; DNA: TGTGCCAGCAGCGTAGCGGGTAGAGGTGGCTACACCTTC
V: TRBV5-1; J: TRBJ2-5; size: -; D: TRBD2; CDR3: CASSAGTTFQETQYF; DNA: TGCGCCAGCAGTGCCGGGACTACCTTTCAAGAGACCCAGTACTTC
V: TRBV7-3; J: TRBJ2-2; size: -; D: -; CDR3: CASSSGTNTGELFF; DNA: TGTGCCAGCAGCTCCGGGACTAACACCGGGGAGCTGTTTTTT
V: TRBV7-8; J: TRBJ2-7; size: -; D: -; CDR3: CASSLLVSFSDEQYF; DNA: TGTGCCAGCAGCTTATTGGTCTCCTTCAGCGACGAGCAGTACTTC
V: TRBV13; J: TRBJ2-7; size: once; D: -; CDR3: CASSLGRNEQYF; DNA: TGTGCCAGCAGCTTAGGCAGAAACGAGCAGTACTTC
V: TRBV13; J: TRBJ1-4; size: -; D: TRBD1; CDR3: CASSARQGTNEKLFF; DNA: TGTGCCAGCAGCGCCCGACAGGGGACTAATGAAAAACTGTTTTTT
V: TRBV5-4; J: TRBJ2-1; size: -; D: TRBD2; CDR3: CASSSYPPSGGRNEQFF; DNA: TGTGCCAGCAGTTCCTACCCCCCCAGCGGGGGCAGGAATGAGCAGTTCTTC
V: TRBV19; J: TRBJ1-2; size: -; D: -; CDR3: CASMGTWPSSYGYTF; DNA: TGTGCCAGTATGGGGACATGGCCCTCGAGCTATGGCTACACCTTC
V: TRBV7-2; J: TRBJ1-5; size: -; D: TRBD1; CDR3: CASSLPTGKTSNQPQHF; DNA: TGTGCCAGCAGCTTGCCGACAGGGAAGACTAGCAATCAGCCCCAGCATTTT
V: TRBV5-6; J: TRBJ2-1; size: -; D: TRBD2; CDR3: CASSSGTSGRANEQFF; DNA: TGTGCCAGCAGCTCCGGGACTAGCGGGAGGGCCAATGAGCAGTTCTTC
V: TRBV19; J: TRBJ2-1; size: -; D: -; CDR3: CASSPDSGISYNEQFF; DNA: TGTGCCAGTAGCCCAGATAGCGGTATATCCTACAATGAGCAGTTCTTC
V: TRBV27; J: TRBJ2-7; size: -; D: TRBD1; CDR3: CASSLGPGQNFYEQYF; DNA: TGTGCCAGCAGTTTAGGGCCGGGACAGAATTTCTACGAGCAGTACTTC
V: TRBV14; J: TRBJ1-1; size: once; D: -; CDR3: CASSQWDSMNTEAFF; DNA: TGTGCCAGCAGCCAGTGGGACTCAATGAACACTGAAGCTTTCTTT
V: TRBV11-1; J: TRBJ1-1; size: -; D: -; CDR3: CASRTGTEAFF; DNA: TGTGCCAGCAGAACAGGGACTGAAGCTTTCTTT
V: TRBV9; J: TRBJ2-5; size: -; D: -; CDR3: CASSRVGETQYF; DNA: TGTGCCAGCAGCCGTGTGGGCGAGACCCAGTACTTC
V: TRBV21-1; J: TRBJ2-3; size: -; D: -; CDR3: CASSIIQRHVGDTQYF; DNA: TGTGCCAGCAGCATCATTCAGCGGCACGTAGGAGATACGCAGTATTTT
V: TRBV7-3; J: TRBJ1-1; size: -; D: -; CDR3: CASSLRRRTEAFF; DNA: TGTGCCAGCAGCTTAAGAAGGAGGACTGAAGCTTTCTTT
V: TRBV29-1; J: TRBJ2-1; size: -; D: TRBD1; CDR3: CSVSTGGNFYEQFF; DNA: TGCAGCGTATCGACAGGGGGCAACTTCTATGAGCAGTTCTTC
V: TRBV28; J: TRBJ2-7; size: -; D: TRBD1; CDR3: CASSLTFLRDRGNEQYF; DNA: TGTGCCAGCAGTTTAACCTTCCTTAGGGACAGGGGAAACGAGCAGTACTTC
V: TRBV9; J: TRBJ2-5; size: -; D: -; CDR3: CASSLWGAGGETQYF; DNA: TGTGCCAGCAGCCTTTGGGGAGCGGGTGGTGAGACCCAGTACTTC
V: TRBV15; J: TRBJ2-3; size: -; D: TRBD2; CDR3: CATSRDRVAGGASTDTQYF; DNA: TGTGCCACCAGCAGAGATCGGGTAGCGGGGGGGGCTAGCACAGATACGCAGTATTTT
V: TRBV10-2; J: TRBJ2-5; size: -; D: -; CDR3: CASSLGIAQETQYF; DNA: TGCGCCAGCAGTCTCGGGATAGCGCAAGAGACCCAGTACTTC
V: TRBV5-6; J: TRBJ2-1; size: -; D: -; CDR3: CASSPGTVSYNEQFF; DNA: TGTGCCAGCAGCCCCGGGACTGTTTCCTACAATGAGCAGTTCTTC
V: TRBV5-4; J: TRBJ2-5; size: -; D: TRBD2; CDR3: CASSFNTGLAGGPVYF; DNA: TGTGCCAGCAGCTTCAACACGGGACTAGCGGGGGGACCGGTGTACTTC
V: TRBV5-5; J: TRBJ1-1; size: -; D: -; CDR3: CASSLGLNTEAFF; DNA: TGTGCCAGCAGCTTGGGGCTGAACACTGAAGCTTTCTTT
V: TRBV14; J: TRBJ1-1; size: once; D: TRBD1; CDR3: CASSLMTGGFTEAFF; DNA: TGTGCCAGCAGCCTCATGACAGGGGGCTTCACTGAAGCTTTCTTT
V: TRBV19; J: TRBJ2-7; size: -; D: -; CDR3: CASSPYFQGGSYEQYF; DNA: TGTGCCAGTAGTCCCTATTTCCAGGGGGGATCCTACGAGCAGTACTTC
V: TRBV19; J: TRBJ2-3; size: -; D: -; CDR3: CASSMVLRGVSTDTQYF; DNA: TGTGCCAGTAGTATGGTTTTGCGAGGAGTTAGCACAGATACGCAGTATTTT
V: TRBV2; J: TRBJ1-6; size: -; D: TRBD1; CDR3: CASDRGESPLHF; DNA: TGTGCCAGCGACAGGGGAGAGTCACCCCTCCACTTT
V: TRBV4-1; J: TRBJ2-7; size: few; D: TRBD2; CDR3: CASSQPGTSDYEQYF; DNA: TGCGCCAGCAGCCAACCCGGGACTAGCGACTACGAGCAGTACTTC
V: TRBV5-1; J: TRBJ2-7; size: -; D: TRBD1; CDR3: CASSLGAGGNYEQYF; DNA: TGCGCCAGCAGCTTGGGGGCAGGGGGCAACTACGAGCAGTACTTC
V: TRBV4-2; J: TRBJ1-1; size: -; D: -; CDR3: CASSQAGPEAFF; DNA: TGTGCCAGCAGCCAAGCAGGCCCTGAAGCTTTCTTT
V: TRBV7-9; J: TRBJ2-7; size: -; D: -; CDR3: CASSTKTGSLYEQYF; DNA: TGTGCCAGCAGCACAAAAACAGGGTCACTCTACGAGCAGTACTTC
V: TRBV27; J: TRBJ1-4; size: -; D: TRBD1; CDR3: CASSPGGSNEKLFF; DNA: TGTGCCAGCAGCCCAGGGGGCTCAAATGAAAAACTGTTTTTT
V: TRBV2; J: TRBJ2-2; size: -; D: -; CDR3: CASRGLASGELFF; DNA: TGTGCCAGCAGAGGCCTAGCGAGCGGGGAGCTGTTTTTT
V: TRBV13; J: TRBJ2-7; size: -; D: TRBD2; CDR3: CASSFYSGGSYEQYF; DNA: TGTGCCAGCAGCTTCTATAGCGGGGGCTCCTACGAGCAGTACTTC
V: TRBV2; J: TRBJ2-7; size: -; D: -; CDR3: CATTRGAGHSYEQYF; DNA: TGTGCCACTACTCGCGGAGCCGGTCACTCCTACGAGCAGTACTTC
V: TRBV25-1; J: TRBJ1-6; size: -; D: TRBD1; CDR3: CASQTGSLTTYNSPLHF; DNA: TGTGCCAGCCAGACAGGGAGCCTAACCACCTATAATTCCCCCCTCCACTTT
V: TRBV19; J: TRBJ2-7; size: -; D: -; CDR3: CASSIGAYEQYF; DNA: TGTGCCAGTAGTATCGGAGCCTACGAGCAGTACTTC
V: TRBV19; J: TRBJ1-3; size: -; D: TRBD1; CDR3: CASSIGQGLGNTIYF; DNA: TGTGCCAGTAGTATCGGACAGGGGTTAGGAAACACCATATATTTT
V: TRBV19; J: TRBJ2-5; size: -; D: -; CDR3: CASSIRVGQGQETQYF; DNA: TGTGCCAGTAGTATACGGGTAGGGCAGGGCCAAGAGACCCAGTACTTC
V: TRBV19; J: TRBJ1-1; size: -; D: -; CDR3: CASSWGFQGTEAFF; DNA: TGTGCCAGTAGTTGGGGATTTCAGGGCACTGAAGCTTTCTTT
V: TRBV28; J: TRBJ2-1; size: -; D: -; CDR3: CASSFRGAVNEQFF; DNA: TGTGCCAGCAGTTTTCGGGGGGCCGTCAATGAGCAGTTCTTC
V: TRBV19; J: TRBJ1-1; size: -; D: TRBD1; CDR3: CASTLTQGFDTEAFF; DNA: TGTGCCAGTACCTTAACACAGGGGTTTGACACTGAAGCTTTCTTT
V: TRBV4-3; J: TRBJ1-5; size: -; D: TRBD1; CDR3: CASSQDLTGGQPQHF; DNA: TGCGCCAGCAGCCAAGATTTAACAGGGGGCCAGCCCCAGCATTTT
V: TRBV28; J: TRBJ2-3; size: -; D: TRBD2; CDR3: CASSSRLAGDTQYF; DNA: TGTGCCAGCAGTTCGAGGCTAGCGGGGGATACGCAGTATTTT